The rows below give T cell receptor beta chains drawn from one sample of a study of PD-1 blockade in classical Hodgkin lymphoma. Clones were read by immunoSEQ multiplex PCR, and TCRdb kept only the in-frame ones, dropping some. The sample holds tens of thousands of clones; just over 90% are singletons and the top ten take approximately 3%. The sequencing used peripheral blood mononuclear cells (PBMCs), collected before the fourth cycle of nivolumab. The receptors were gathered from a human donor with classical Hodgkin lymphoma. CDR3s include the opening cysteine and the closing phenylalanine or tryptophan. Each record gives: clone size, D gene, V gene, J gene, CDR3 DNA, CDR3 protein. D genes are given only for firm matches. Part of the rows lack a size; the others show once, few, many or a class for expanded clones.

abundance: .
d_gene: TRBD2
v_gene: TRBV7-2
j_gene: TRBJ2-5
CDR3nt: TGTGCCAGCAGTCAAACTAGCGGGGGGGTAACTCAAGAGACCCAGTACTTC
CDR3aa: CASSQTSGGVTQETQYF

abundance: once
d_gene: .
v_gene: TRBV2
j_gene: TRBJ2-7
CDR3nt: TGTGCCAGCAGTGAAATTGGGTTAACCTCCTACGAGCAGTACTTC
CDR3aa: CASSEIGLTSYEQYF

abundance: .
d_gene: .
v_gene: TRBV11-2
j_gene: TRBJ1-1
CDR3nt: TGTGCCAGCAGCTTAGAGGGGAACACTGAAGCTTTCTTT
CDR3aa: CASSLEGNTEAFF

abundance: .
d_gene: TRBD1
v_gene: TRBV28
j_gene: TRBJ1-2
CDR3nt: TGTGCCACGACAGGGGGAAACTATGGCTACACCTTC
CDR3aa: CATTGGNYGYTF

abundance: .
d_gene: .
v_gene: TRBV7-6
j_gene: TRBJ1-3
CDR3nt: TGTGCCAGCAGCTTGGGACACGCAGACTCTGGAAACACCATATATTTT
CDR3aa: CASSLGHADSGNTIYF

abundance: .
d_gene: .
v_gene: TRBV5-1
j_gene: TRBJ2-7
CDR3nt: TGCGCCAGCAGCTTGGCCGGGCAGGCGAGCTACGAGCAGTACTTC
CDR3aa: CASSLAGQASYEQYF

abundance: .
d_gene: TRBD1
v_gene: TRBV5-4
j_gene: TRBJ1-1
CDR3nt: TGTGCCAGCAGCCGCTACAGGGGAAGAAGCACTGAAGCTTTCTTT
CDR3aa: CASSRYRGRSTEAFF

abundance: once
d_gene: .
v_gene: TRBV30
j_gene: TRBJ2-2
CDR3nt: TGTGCCTGGGAGAGTGGACCCCGGGAGCTGTTTTTT
CDR3aa: CAWESGPRELFF

abundance: .
d_gene: .
v_gene: TRBV25-1
j_gene: TRBJ1-1
CDR3nt: TGTGCCAGCAGTGAGATTAAAGAAGCTTTCTTT
CDR3aa: CASSEIKEAFF

abundance: .
d_gene: TRBD1
v_gene: TRBV18
j_gene: TRBJ2-1
CDR3nt: TGTGCCAGCTCATCCGGGACAGGGCTTCTCGATGAGCAGTTCTTC
CDR3aa: CASSSGTGLLDEQFF

abundance: once
d_gene: .
v_gene: TRBV7-9
j_gene: TRBJ1-2
CDR3nt: TGTGCCAGCAGCTTAGACGAGGTGGGCTACACCTTC
CDR3aa: CASSLDEVGYTF

abundance: once
d_gene: TRBD2
v_gene: TRBV28
j_gene: TRBJ2-1
CDR3nt: TGTGCCAGCAGCCTTAGCGGGGGCCCCAATGAGCAGTTCTTC
CDR3aa: CASSLSGGPNEQFF

abundance: .
d_gene: .
v_gene: TRBV10-3
j_gene: TRBJ2-7
CDR3nt: TGTGCCATCACCGCGGGGGCCCCCTACGAGCAGTACTTC
CDR3aa: CAITAGAPYEQYF

abundance: .
d_gene: .
v_gene: TRBV2
j_gene: TRBJ2-7
CDR3nt: TGTGCCAGCACCGGGGGGGACAGAAATTACGAGCAGTACTTC
CDR3aa: CASTGGDRNYEQYF

abundance: .
d_gene: .
v_gene: TRBV20-1
j_gene: TRBJ2-1
CDR3nt: TGCAGTGCTAGAGAGGGAAATGAGCAGTTCTTC
CDR3aa: CSAREGNEQFF

abundance: .
d_gene: .
v_gene: TRBV6-4
j_gene: TRBJ2-2
CDR3nt: TGTGCCAGCAGCGCAACAGGGGGGGCGACCGGGGAGCTGTTTTTT
CDR3aa: CASSATGGATGELFF

abundance: .
d_gene: .
v_gene: TRBV4-2
j_gene: TRBJ2-3
CDR3nt: TGTGCCAGCAGCCAAGTTCAACTCATTAGCACAGATACGCAGTATTTT
CDR3aa: CASSQVQLISTDTQYF

abundance: .
d_gene: .
v_gene: TRBV6-5
j_gene: TRBJ1-1
CDR3nt: TGTGCCAGCAGTCCCACGTTGAACACTGAAGCTTTCTTT
CDR3aa: CASSPTLNTEAFF

abundance: .
d_gene: TRBD2
v_gene: TRBV29-1
j_gene: TRBJ2-6
CDR3nt: TGCAGCGTGGGGGGGAGCTCTGGGGCCAACGTCCTGACTTTC
CDR3aa: CSVGGSSGANVLTF

abundance: once
d_gene: .
v_gene: TRBV5-1
j_gene: TRBJ1-3
CDR3nt: TGCGCCAGCAGCTCCTCGTGGGACTCTGGAAACACCATATATTTT
CDR3aa: CASSSSWDSGNTIYF

abundance: .
d_gene: .
v_gene: TRBV6-6
j_gene: TRBJ2-7
CDR3nt: TGTGCCAGCACCGCCTTGTCCGGCGGGCAGTACTTC
CDR3aa: CASTALSGGQYF

abundance: .
d_gene: .
v_gene: TRBV7-9
j_gene: TRBJ2-7
CDR3nt: TGTGCCAGCAGCTTAGTACAGAACTACGAGCAGTACTTC
CDR3aa: CASSLVQNYEQYF

abundance: .
d_gene: .
v_gene: TRBV25-1
j_gene: TRBJ1-1
CDR3nt: TGTGCCAGCAGTGACGAGGCAGCGATGAACACTGAAGCTTTCTTT
CDR3aa: CASSDEAAMNTEAFF

abundance: .
d_gene: .
v_gene: TRBV4-1
j_gene: TRBJ1-5
CDR3nt: TGCGCCAGCAGCTCCGGGGACAATCAGCCCCAGCATTTT
CDR3aa: CASSSGDNQPQHF

abundance: few
d_gene: TRBD1
v_gene: TRBV11-3
j_gene: TRBJ2-1
CDR3nt: TGTGCCAGCAGCCCCCGGACAGGGGGCGGTGAGCAGTTCTTC
CDR3aa: CASSPRTGGGEQFF

abundance: .
d_gene: TRBD1
v_gene: TRBV30
j_gene: TRBJ2-1
CDR3nt: TGTGCCTGGAGTGGCCCGACAGGGCCAAGCTCCTACAATGAGCAGTTCTTC
CDR3aa: CAWSGPTGPSSYNEQFF

abundance: .
d_gene: TRBD1
v_gene: TRBV5-1
j_gene: TRBJ1-2
CDR3nt: TGCGCCAGCAGCTTGTCGGGACAGACGAACTATGGCTACACCTTC
CDR3aa: CASSLSGQTNYGYTF

abundance: few
d_gene: .
v_gene: TRBV7-9
j_gene: TRBJ1-6
CDR3nt: TGTGCCAGCAGCTTATGGGGCCCGAGCTCCTATAATTCACCCCTCCACTTT
CDR3aa: CASSLWGPSSYNSPLHF

abundance: .
d_gene: TRBD2
v_gene: TRBV29-1
j_gene: TRBJ2-3
CDR3nt: TGCAGCGTTATACTAGCGGGGGGCCCGGATACGCAGTATTTT
CDR3aa: CSVILAGGPDTQYF

abundance: .
d_gene: TRBD1
v_gene: TRBV4-1
j_gene: TRBJ2-2
CDR3nt: TGCGCCAGCAGCCCCCAATGGGACAGGGGGAACACCGGGGAGCTGTTTTTT
CDR3aa: CASSPQWDRGNTGELFF

abundance: .
d_gene: .
v_gene: TRBV5-6
j_gene: TRBJ1-1
CDR3nt: TGTGCCAGCAGCTTGGTAGGGCTGAACACTGAAGCTTTCTTT
CDR3aa: CASSLVGLNTEAFF

abundance: .
d_gene: .
v_gene: TRBV28
j_gene: TRBJ1-5
CDR3nt: TGTGCCAGCTGTATAACCTACACAACCGGGACACGGGGACGGTATAGCAATCAGCCCCAGCATTTT
CDR3aa: CASCITYTTGTRGRYSNQPQHF

abundance: .
d_gene: .
v_gene: TRBV27
j_gene: TRBJ1-5
CDR3nt: TGTGCCAGCAGTTTGGGCCCCAATCAGCCCCAGCATTTT
CDR3aa: CASSLGPNQPQHF

abundance: .
d_gene: .
v_gene: TRBV9
j_gene: TRBJ1-2
CDR3nt: TGTGCCAGCAGCGGGGCCGACTATGGCTACACCTTC
CDR3aa: CASSGADYGYTF

abundance: .
d_gene: .
v_gene: TRBV19
j_gene: TRBJ1-6
CDR3nt: TGTGCCAGTACCGCAGGGCAGGCAACTTCACCCCTCCACTTT
CDR3aa: CASTAGQATSPLHF

abundance: .
d_gene: .
v_gene: TRBV7-6
j_gene: TRBJ2-1
CDR3nt: TGTGCCAGCAGCTTATTGGTAGGCAATGAGCAGTTCTTC
CDR3aa: CASSLLVGNEQFF

abundance: .
d_gene: .
v_gene: TRBV6-1
j_gene: TRBJ1-1
CDR3nt: TGTGCCAGCAGTGCCACGTGGGGGAGAAGGGAAGCTTTCTTT
CDR3aa: CASSATWGRREAFF

abundance: .
d_gene: .
v_gene: TRBV30
j_gene: TRBJ1-3
CDR3nt: TGTGCCTGGAGTGTATTCTCCTGGGACTCTGGAAACACCATATATTTT
CDR3aa: CAWSVFSWDSGNTIYF

abundance: .
d_gene: TRBD1
v_gene: TRBV19
j_gene: TRBJ1-2
CDR3nt: TGTGCCACTGGTTGGACAGGGGACGGCTACACCTTC
CDR3aa: CATGWTGDGYTF

abundance: .
d_gene: .
v_gene: TRBV6-6
j_gene: TRBJ1-3
CDR3nt: TGTGCCAGCAGTTACACCGTTGGAAACACCATATATTTT
CDR3aa: CASSYTVGNTIYF

abundance: .
d_gene: TRBD1
v_gene: TRBV6-5
j_gene: TRBJ2-5
CDR3nt: TGTGCCAGCAGTCCCGGGACAGGGGTGCGAGAGACCCAGTACTTC
CDR3aa: CASSPGTGVRETQYF

abundance: .
d_gene: .
v_gene: TRBV4-2
j_gene: TRBJ2-5
CDR3nt: TGTGCCAGCAGCCAACTCCGGGATGAGGGAGAGACCCAGTACTTC
CDR3aa: CASSQLRDEGETQYF

abundance: .
d_gene: TRBD2
v_gene: TRBV2
j_gene: TRBJ2-1
CDR3nt: TGTGCCAGCAGGAGGCTAGCGGGGGGGCCGGGCAATGAGCAGTTCTTC
CDR3aa: CASRRLAGGPGNEQFF

abundance: .
d_gene: .
v_gene: TRBV19
j_gene: TRBJ1-5
CDR3nt: TGTGCCAGTAGTATAAGCGGGGATGGCCAGCCCCAGCATTTT
CDR3aa: CASSISGDGQPQHF

abundance: .
d_gene: .
v_gene: TRBV14
j_gene: TRBJ2-3
CDR3nt: TGTGCCAGCACCCGTGGGGCCGGTACAGATACGCAGTATTTT
CDR3aa: CASTRGAGTDTQYF

abundance: .
d_gene: .
v_gene: TRBV28
j_gene: TRBJ2-7
CDR3nt: TGTGCCAGCAGATTAATCAGGGGTTACGAGCAGTACTTC
CDR3aa: CASRLIRGYEQYF

abundance: .
d_gene: .
v_gene: TRBV9
j_gene: TRBJ2-2
CDR3nt: TGTGCCAGCAGCAAAGGACAGAGTGGGGGATGGGTCCCCGGGGAGCTGTTTTTT
CDR3aa: CASSKGQSGGWVPGELFF

abundance: .
d_gene: .
v_gene: TRBV19
j_gene: TRBJ1-1
CDR3nt: TGTGCCAGTAGTATCCCCCAGCACACTGAAGCTTTCTTT
CDR3aa: CASSIPQHTEAFF

abundance: .
d_gene: TRBD2
v_gene: TRBV4-1
j_gene: TRBJ2-5
CDR3nt: TGCGCCAGCAGTCCTAGCGGGGGGGCCGACTCGGAGACCCAGTACTTC
CDR3aa: CASSPSGGADSETQYF

abundance: .
d_gene: TRBD2
v_gene: TRBV10-3
j_gene: TRBJ2-3
CDR3nt: TGTGCCATCAGCACTAGCGGGGGGGAGACAGATACGCAGTATTTT
CDR3aa: CAISTSGGETDTQYF

abundance: .
d_gene: TRBD2
v_gene: TRBV7-8
j_gene: TRBJ2-5
CDR3nt: TGTGCCAGCAGCTCTCCAGCGGGATTGTACCAAGAGACCCAGTACTTC
CDR3aa: CASSSPAGLYQETQYF

abundance: .
d_gene: .
v_gene: TRBV7-9
j_gene: TRBJ2-7
CDR3nt: TGTGCCAGCAGTACCAGTTGGGGTAAAACCTACGAGCAGTACTTC
CDR3aa: CASSTSWGKTYEQYF